The source of this TCR beta chain is a study of Ad26.COV2.S vaccination and SARS-CoV-2 variants. Study details: Each vaccinee took Ad26.COV2.S intramuscularly, once or twice 56 days apart.

Treatment reported: about 20 received Ad26.COV2.S at low or high dose, single or two shots; five or six received placebo; per-sample allocation not given. Day 63 after the first vaccine or placebo injection was the time point for sampling. Expressing Wuhan-strain SARS-CoV-2 spike, an Ad26 vector served as the vaccine. Germline loops: CDR1 LNHDA, CDR2 SQIVND (reference sequence). V was clipped by 2 bases and J by 0 bases; unmatched bases: 12. CDR3 size: 19 residues. Points on this clone: The antigen is undetermined.

Study observations and caveats: The study found higher spike-specific TCR breadth in vaccine than placebo recipients.

Clones were read by immunoSEQ multiplex PCR, and TCRdb kept only the in-frame ones, dropping some. The top ten clones hold about 2.5% of a sample with roughly 420,000 clones, roughly 89% of them seen once. The clonotype comes from a person aged 18 to 59 who received the Ad26.COV2.S COVID-19 vaccine or a placebo. The genes are TRBV19 and TRBJ1-5; 8 nucleotides line up with TRBD1. The material was peripheral blood, obtained in a trial of Ad26.COV2.S vaccine versus placebo. CDR3 in DNA: TGTGCCAGTAGTATAAGGACAGGGAACGGTTGGGATAGCAATCAGCCCCAGCATTTT. Translated: CASSIRTGNGWDSNQPQHF.